A selection of T cell receptor beta chains follows, all from one sample in a study of T cells expressing NK-cell markers. TCRdb re-called the 5' RACE reads and catalogs CDR3 proteins one per entry, DNA excluded. This specimen shows 300,000 to 450,000 distinct CDR3 sequences; the ten leading clones hold around 5%. The sequenced sample consisted of blood T cells: a sorted CD56 or NKG2C T cell subset, CD4+ or CD8+ T cells, or bulk PBMC T cells (not recorded which). These receptors came from a man between 18 and 69 years old in good health. The CDR3 runs from the conserved cysteine through the conserved F or W. Each record gives: CDR3 protein, V gene, CDR3 length, J gene.

CDR3: CASSLGRYRVYNEQFF
V: TRBV7-2
length: 16
J: TRBJ2-1

CDR3: CASGLIISGEAFF
V: TRBV2
length: 13
J: TRBJ1-1

CDR3: CSARDSSGNTEAFF
V: TRBV20-1
length: 14
J: TRBJ1-1

CDR3: CASGDRLNTGELFF
V: TRBV6-1
length: 14
J: TRBJ2-2

CDR3: CASSLGASVLYF
V: TRBV7-9
length: 12
J: TRBJ2-7

CDR3: CATSRDLPLRDGSSYNEQFF
V: TRBV15
length: 20
J: TRBJ2-1

CDR3: CASSPVGDRAYGYTF
V: TRBV6-1
length: 15
J: TRBJ1-2

CDR3: CASRGGTGRGETQYF
V: TRBV2
length: 15
J: TRBJ2-5

CDR3: CSTPGQGIKNIQYF
V: TRBV20-1
length: 14
J: TRBJ2-4

CDR3: CASSEALREAGGLYNEQFF
V: TRBV2
length: 19
J: TRBJ2-1

CDR3: CSARGRSPLHF
V: TRBV20-1
length: 11
J: TRBJ1-6

CDR3: CASSLRGRGDTQYF
V: TRBV28
length: 14
J: TRBJ2-3

CDR3: CASSLGGRTDTQYF
V: TRBV7-2
length: 14
J: TRBJ2-3

CDR3: CASSLDRVDTGELFF
V: TRBV5-1
length: 15
J: TRBJ2-2

CDR3: CASSVNLNQPQHF
V: TRBV7-7
length: 13
J: TRBJ1-5

CDR3: CASGVVVAGYNEQFF
V: TRBV28
length: 15
J: TRBJ2-1

CDR3: CASSLVRQDNQPQHF
V: TRBV7-8
length: 15
J: TRBJ1-5

CDR3: CASTGAPNEKLFF
V: TRBV28
length: 13
J: TRBJ1-4

CDR3: CSVERGTNTEAFF
V: TRBV29-1
length: 13
J: TRBJ1-1

CDR3: CASSYGQGRYEQYF
V: TRBV12-3/TRBV12-4
length: 14
J: TRBJ2-7

CDR3: CAWRMGTASNTEAFF
V: TRBV30
length: 15
J: TRBJ1-1

CDR3: CASLLRGGRDTGELFF
V: TRBV12-3/TRBV12-4
length: 16
J: TRBJ2-2

CDR3: CSVFTGSNTEAFF
V: TRBV29-1
length: 13
J: TRBJ1-1

CDR3: CSARTRTGLRNEQFF
V: TRBV20-1
length: 15
J: TRBJ2-1

CDR3: CASSDRTVAKNIQYF
V: TRBV6-1
length: 15
J: TRBJ2-4

CDR3: CASSPRGGRAYEQYF
V: TRBV18
length: 15
J: TRBJ2-7

CDR3: CGTQAGTIQYF
V: TRBV20-1
length: 11
J: TRBJ2-4

CDR3: CASKTGFFVANSNQPQHF
V: TRBV28
length: 18
J: TRBJ1-5

CDR3: CASSPQRRTGTDTQYF
V: TRBV18
length: 16
J: TRBJ2-3